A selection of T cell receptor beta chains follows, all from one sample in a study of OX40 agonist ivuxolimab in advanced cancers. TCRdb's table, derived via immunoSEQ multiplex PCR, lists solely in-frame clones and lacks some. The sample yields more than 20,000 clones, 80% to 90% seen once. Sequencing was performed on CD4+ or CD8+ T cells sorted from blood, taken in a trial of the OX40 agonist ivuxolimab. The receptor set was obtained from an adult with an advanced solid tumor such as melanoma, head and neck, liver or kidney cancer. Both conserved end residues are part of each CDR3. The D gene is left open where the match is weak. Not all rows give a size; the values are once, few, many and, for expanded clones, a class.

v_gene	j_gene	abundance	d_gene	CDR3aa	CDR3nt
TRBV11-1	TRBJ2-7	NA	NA	CASSLWGEQYF	TGTGCCAGCAGCTTGTGGGGCGAGCAGTACTTC
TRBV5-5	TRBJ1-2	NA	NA	CASGWRGGSYGYTF	TGTGCCAGCGGATGGAGGGGTGGCTCCTATGGCTACACCTTC
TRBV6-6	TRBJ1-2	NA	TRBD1	CASSLQGAANYGYTF	TGTGCCAGCAGCCTACAGGGGGCGGCCAACTATGGCTACACCTTC
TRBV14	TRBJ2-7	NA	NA	CASSQVTRGRDEQYF	TGTGCCAGCAGCCAAGTGACCAGGGGTCGCGACGAGCAGTACTTC
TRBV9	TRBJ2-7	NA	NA	CASSVGDSYEQYF	TGTGCCAGCAGCGTAGGAGATTCCTACGAGCAGTACTTC
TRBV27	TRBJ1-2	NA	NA	CASSLGQNNYGYTF	TGTGCCAGCAGTTTAGGCCAGAATAACTATGGCTACACCTTC
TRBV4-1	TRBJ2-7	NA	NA	CASSQDGGETYEQYF	TGCGCCAGCAGCCAAGATGGAGGGGAAACCTACGAGCAGTACTTC
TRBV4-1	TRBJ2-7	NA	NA	CASSQPPGLLGEQYF	TGCGCCAGCAGCCAACCCCCCGGACTTCTGGGCGAGCAGTACTTC
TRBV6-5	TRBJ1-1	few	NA	CASSSSGLQAFF	TGTGCCAGCAGCTCGTCCGGGTTGCAAGCTTTCTTT
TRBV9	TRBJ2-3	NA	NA	CASSDGTSTDTQYF	TGTGCCAGCAGCGACGGAACTAGCACAGATACGCAGTATTTT
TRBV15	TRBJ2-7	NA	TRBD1	CATSSLRGLNEQYF	TGTGCCACCAGCAGTCTAAGGGGGCTGAACGAGCAGTACTTC
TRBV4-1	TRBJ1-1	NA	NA	CASSQAWRAEMNTEAFF	TGCGCCAGCAGCCAAGCGTGGAGGGCTGAGATGAACACTGAAGCTTTCTTT
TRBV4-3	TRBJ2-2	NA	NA	CASSYRDLNTGELFF	TGCGCCAGCAGCTACCGGGACCTTAACACCGGGGAGCTGTTTTTT
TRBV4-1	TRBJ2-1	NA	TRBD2	CASSQGGGLATGGVDEQFF	TGCGCCAGCAGCCAAGGTGGAGGACTAGCGACCGGCGGGGTCGATGAGCAGTTCTTC
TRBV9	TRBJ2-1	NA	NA	CASSVREPYNEQFF	TGTGCCAGCAGCGTCCGGGAGCCGTACAATGAGCAGTTCTTC
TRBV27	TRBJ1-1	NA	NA	CASSSVGGSNTEAFF	TGTGCCAGCAGTTCCGTTGGTGGGTCGAACACTGAAGCTTTCTTT
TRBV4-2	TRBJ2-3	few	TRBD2	CASSQDVAGDSTDTQYF	TGTGCCAGCAGCCAAGATGTGGCGGGAGATAGCACAGATACGCAGTATTTT